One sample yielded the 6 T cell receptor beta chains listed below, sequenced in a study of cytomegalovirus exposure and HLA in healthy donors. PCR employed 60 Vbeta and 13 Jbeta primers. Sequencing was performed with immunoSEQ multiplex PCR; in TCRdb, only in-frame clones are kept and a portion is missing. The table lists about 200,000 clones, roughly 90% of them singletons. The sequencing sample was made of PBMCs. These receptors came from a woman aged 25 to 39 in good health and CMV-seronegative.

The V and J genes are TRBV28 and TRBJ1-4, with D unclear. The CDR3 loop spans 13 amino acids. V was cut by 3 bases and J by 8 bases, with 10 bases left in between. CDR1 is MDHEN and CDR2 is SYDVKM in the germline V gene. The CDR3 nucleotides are TGTGCCAGCAGTTTCGGTGTAAAGGAAAAACTGTTTTTT. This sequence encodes CASSFGVKEKLFF.

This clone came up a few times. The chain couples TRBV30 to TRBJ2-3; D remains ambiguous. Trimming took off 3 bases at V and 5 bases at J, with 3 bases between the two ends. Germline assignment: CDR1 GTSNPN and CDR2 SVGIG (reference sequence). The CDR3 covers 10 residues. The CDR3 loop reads CAWRRDTQYF. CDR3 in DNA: TGTGCCTGGAGGAGAGATACGCAGTATTTT.

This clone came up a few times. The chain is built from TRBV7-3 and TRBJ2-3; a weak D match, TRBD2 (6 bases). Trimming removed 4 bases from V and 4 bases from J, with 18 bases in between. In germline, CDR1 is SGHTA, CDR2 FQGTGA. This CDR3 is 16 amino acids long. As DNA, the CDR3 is TGTGCCAGCAGCTCCCCCGCCTGGGGGACTCCAGATACGCAGTATTTT. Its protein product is CASSSPAWGTPDTQYF.

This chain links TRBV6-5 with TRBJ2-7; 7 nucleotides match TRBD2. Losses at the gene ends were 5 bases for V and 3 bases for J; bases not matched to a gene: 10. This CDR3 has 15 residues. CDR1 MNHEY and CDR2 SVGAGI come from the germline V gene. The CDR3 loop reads CASSPPGLPVYEQYF. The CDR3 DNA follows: TGTGCCAGCAGTCCTCCGGGACTACCTGTCTACGAGCAGTACTTC.

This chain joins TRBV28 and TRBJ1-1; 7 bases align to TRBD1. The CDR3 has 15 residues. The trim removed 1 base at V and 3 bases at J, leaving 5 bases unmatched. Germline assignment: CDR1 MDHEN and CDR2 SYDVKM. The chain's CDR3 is CASSLLQGSDTEAFF. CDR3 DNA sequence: TGTGCCAGCAGTTTATTACAGGGGTCGGACACTGAAGCTTTCTTT. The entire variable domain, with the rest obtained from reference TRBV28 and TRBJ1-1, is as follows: DVKVTQSSRYLVKRTGEKVFLECVQDMDHENMFWYRQDPGLGLRLIYFSYDVKMKEKGDIPEGYSVSREKKERFSLILESASTNQTSMYLCASSLLQGSDTEAFFGQGTRLTVV.

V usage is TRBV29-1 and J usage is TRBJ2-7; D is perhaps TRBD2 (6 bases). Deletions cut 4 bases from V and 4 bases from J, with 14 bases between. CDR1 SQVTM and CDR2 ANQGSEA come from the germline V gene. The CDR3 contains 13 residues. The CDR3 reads CSVVVTGAYEQYF. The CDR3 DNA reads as TGCAGCGTTGTGGTGACGGGAGCTTACGAGCAGTACTTC.